This T cell receptor (beta chain) is from a study of shared clonotypes between healthy human individuals. Study-wide results and caveats: The study generally estimated greater richness for naive than memory subsets.

CD8 cells classed as naive were CD45RO-negative and positively selected for CCR7, excluding terminally differentiated effector memory CD45RA+ cells. Sequencing used immunoSEQ multiplex PCR; TCRdb keeps in-frame clones, though not all of them. The sample consists of some 1,900,000 clones, about 95% of them appearing once. Note on this clone: Its cognate antigen is unknown.

CDR1 and CDR2 (germline): SEHNR, FQNEAQ (reference sequence). V dropped 1 base and J dropped 8; count of bases not matched to a gene: 7. CDR3 length equals 14 residues. Source material: naive CD8+ T cells sorted from blood. This sequence originates from a man between 18 and 29 years old in good health. V and J are TRBV7-9 and TRBJ1-2, with TRBD1 identical over 7 bases. CDR3 coding DNA: TGTGCCAGCAGCTTAGTAGGGGGCGCAGCCGGCTACACCTTC. Amino acids: CASSLVGGAAGYTF.